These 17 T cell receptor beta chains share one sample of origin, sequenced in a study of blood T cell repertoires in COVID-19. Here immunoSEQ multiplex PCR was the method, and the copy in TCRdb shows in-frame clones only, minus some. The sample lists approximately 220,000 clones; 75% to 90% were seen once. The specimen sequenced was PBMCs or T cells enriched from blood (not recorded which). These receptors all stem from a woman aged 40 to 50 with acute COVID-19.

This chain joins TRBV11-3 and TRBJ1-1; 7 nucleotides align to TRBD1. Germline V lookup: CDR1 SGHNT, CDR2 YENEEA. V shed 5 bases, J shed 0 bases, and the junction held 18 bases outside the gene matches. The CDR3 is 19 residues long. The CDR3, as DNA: TGTGCCAGCAGCCCCCCCGGCGGGCAGGGGGGTATCATGAACACTGAAGCTTTCTTT. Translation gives CASSPPGGQGGIMNTEAFF. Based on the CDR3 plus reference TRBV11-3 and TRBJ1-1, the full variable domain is EAGVVQSPRYKIIEKKQPVAFWCNPISGHNTLYWYLQNLGQGPELLIRYENEEAVDDSQLPKDRFSAERLKGVDSTLKIQPAELGDSAVYLCASSPPGGQGGIMNTEAFFGQGTRLTVV.

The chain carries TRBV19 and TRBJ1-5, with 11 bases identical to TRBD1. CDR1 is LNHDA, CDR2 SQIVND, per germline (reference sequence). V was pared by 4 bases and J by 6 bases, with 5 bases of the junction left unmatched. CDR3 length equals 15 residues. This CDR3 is CASSKDRGLFQPQHF. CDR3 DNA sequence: TGTGCCAGTAGTAAGGACAGGGGGCTTTTTCAGCCCCAGCATTTT.

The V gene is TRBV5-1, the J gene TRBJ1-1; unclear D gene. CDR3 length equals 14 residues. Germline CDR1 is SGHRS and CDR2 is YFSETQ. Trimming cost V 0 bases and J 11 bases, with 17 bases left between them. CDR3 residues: CASSLEQYGSGAFF. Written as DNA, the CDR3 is TGCGCCAGCAGCTTGGAACAGTATGGCTCAGGCGCTTTCTTT.

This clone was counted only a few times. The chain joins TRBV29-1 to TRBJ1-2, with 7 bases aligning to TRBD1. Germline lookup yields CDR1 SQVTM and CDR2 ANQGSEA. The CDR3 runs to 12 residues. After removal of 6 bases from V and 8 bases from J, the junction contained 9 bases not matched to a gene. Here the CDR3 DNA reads TGCAGCGTCACACAGGGGTCTGGGGGCTACACCTTC. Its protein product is CSVTQGSGGYTF.

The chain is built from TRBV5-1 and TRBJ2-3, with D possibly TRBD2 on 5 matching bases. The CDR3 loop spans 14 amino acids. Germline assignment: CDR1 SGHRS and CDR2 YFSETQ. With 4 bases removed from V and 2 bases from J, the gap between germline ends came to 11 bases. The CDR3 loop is CASSPRTVTDTQYF. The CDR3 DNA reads TGCGCCAGCAGCCCCCGGACTGTCACAGATACGCAGTATTTT.

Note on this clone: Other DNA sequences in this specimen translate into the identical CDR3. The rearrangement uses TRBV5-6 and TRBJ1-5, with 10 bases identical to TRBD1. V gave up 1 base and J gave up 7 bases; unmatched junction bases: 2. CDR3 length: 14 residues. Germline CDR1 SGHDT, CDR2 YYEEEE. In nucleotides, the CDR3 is TGTGCCAGCAGCTTGCGGACAGGGGGACAGCCCCAGCATTTT. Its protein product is CASSLRTGGQPQHF. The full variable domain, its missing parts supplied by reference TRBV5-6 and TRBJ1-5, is DAGVTQSPTHLIKTRGQQVTLRCSPKSGHDTVSWYQQALGQGPQFIFQYYEEEERQRGNFPDRFSGHQFPNYSSELNVNALLLGDSALYLCASSLRTGGQPQHFGDGTRLSIL.

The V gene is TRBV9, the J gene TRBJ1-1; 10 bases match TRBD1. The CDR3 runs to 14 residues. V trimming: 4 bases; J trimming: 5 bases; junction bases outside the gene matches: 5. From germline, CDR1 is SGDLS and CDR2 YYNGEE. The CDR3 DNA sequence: TGTGCCAGCAGCCCGGGGACAGGGGAGACTGAAGCTTTCTTT. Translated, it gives CASSPGTGETEAFF. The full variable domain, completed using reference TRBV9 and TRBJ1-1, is DSGVTQTPKHLITATGQRVTLRCSPRSGDLSVYWYQQSLDQGLQFLIQYYNGEERAKGNILERFSAQQFPDLHSELNLSSLELGDSALYFCASSPGTGETEAFFGQGTRLTVV.

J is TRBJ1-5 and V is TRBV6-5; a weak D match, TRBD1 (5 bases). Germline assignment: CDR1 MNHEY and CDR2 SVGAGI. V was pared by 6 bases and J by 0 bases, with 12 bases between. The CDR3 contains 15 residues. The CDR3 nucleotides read TGTGCCAGCAGGCCAGACAGCTTTAGCAATCAGCCCCAGCATTTT. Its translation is CASRPDSFSNQPQHF.

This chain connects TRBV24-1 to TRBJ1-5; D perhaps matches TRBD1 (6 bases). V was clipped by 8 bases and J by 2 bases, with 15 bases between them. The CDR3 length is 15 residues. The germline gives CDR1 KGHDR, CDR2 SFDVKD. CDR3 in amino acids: CATTKDSSGNQPQHF. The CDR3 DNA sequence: TGTGCCACCACCAAGGACAGCTCGGGCAATCAGCCCCAGCATTTT.

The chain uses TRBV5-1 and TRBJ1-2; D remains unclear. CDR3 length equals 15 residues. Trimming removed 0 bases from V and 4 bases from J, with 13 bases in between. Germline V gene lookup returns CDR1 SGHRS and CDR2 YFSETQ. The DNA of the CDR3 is TGCGCCAGCAGCTTGGGCAGGACGGGAACCTATGGCTACACCTTC. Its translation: CASSLGRTGTYGYTF.

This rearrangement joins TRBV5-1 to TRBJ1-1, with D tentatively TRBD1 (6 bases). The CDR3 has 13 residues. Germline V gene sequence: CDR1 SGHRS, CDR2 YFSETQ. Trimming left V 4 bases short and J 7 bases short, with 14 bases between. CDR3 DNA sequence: TGCGCCAGCAGCAGGGGGGGCATTAGTGAAGCTTTCTTT. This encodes CASSRGGISEAFF.

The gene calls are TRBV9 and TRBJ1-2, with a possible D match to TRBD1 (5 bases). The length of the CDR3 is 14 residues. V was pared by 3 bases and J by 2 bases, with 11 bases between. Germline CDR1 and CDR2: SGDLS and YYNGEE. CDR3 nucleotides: TGTGCCAGCAGCGCCGGTAGGGGCAACTATGGCTACACCTTC. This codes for CASSAGRGNYGYTF.

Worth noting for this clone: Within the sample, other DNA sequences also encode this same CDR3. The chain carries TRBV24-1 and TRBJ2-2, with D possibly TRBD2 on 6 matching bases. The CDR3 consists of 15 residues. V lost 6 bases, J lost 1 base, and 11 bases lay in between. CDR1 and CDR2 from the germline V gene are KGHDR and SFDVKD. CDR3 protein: CATSTLEGNTGELFF. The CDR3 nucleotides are TGTGCCACCAGTACCTTGGAGGGGAACACCGGGGAGCTGTTTTTT.

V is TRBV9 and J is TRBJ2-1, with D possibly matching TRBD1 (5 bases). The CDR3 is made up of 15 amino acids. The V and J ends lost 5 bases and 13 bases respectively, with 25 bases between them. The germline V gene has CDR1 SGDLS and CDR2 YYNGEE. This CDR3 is CASSEQTALLPRQFF. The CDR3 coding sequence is TGTGCCAGCAGTGAACAGACAGCTCTACTTCCAAGACAGTTCTTC.

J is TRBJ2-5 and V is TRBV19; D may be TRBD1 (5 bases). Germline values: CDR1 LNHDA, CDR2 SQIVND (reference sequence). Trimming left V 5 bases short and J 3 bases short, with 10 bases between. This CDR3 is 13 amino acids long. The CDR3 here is CASSWGLKETQYF. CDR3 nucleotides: TGTGCCAGTAGTTGGGGCCTCAAAGAGACCCAGTACTTC.

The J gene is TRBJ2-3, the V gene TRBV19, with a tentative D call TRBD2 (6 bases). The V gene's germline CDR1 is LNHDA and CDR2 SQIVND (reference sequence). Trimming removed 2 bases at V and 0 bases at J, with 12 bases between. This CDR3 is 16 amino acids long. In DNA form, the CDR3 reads TGTGCCAGTAGTATACTGGGGACTTCTAGCACAGATACGCAGTATTTT. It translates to CASSILGTSSTDTQYF.

The CDR3 reads CASSQSVVSVEKLFF. The CDR3 nucleotides are TGCGCCAGCAGTCAATCGGTAGTGTCCGTGGAAAAACTGTTTTTT. The chain carries TRBV23-1 and TRBJ1-4, with D unresolved. TRBV23-1 is sorted into the ORF group, with uncertain function. Trimming removed 0 bases from V and 8 bases from J, with 13 bases in between. The CDR3 runs 15 residues.